The subject of this entry is one T cell receptor (beta chain). Its cognate antigen is unknown. The sample belongs to a study of T cell responses to AZD1222 COVID-19 vaccine. General observations from the study: Spike-specific TCR breadth and depth rose after two AZD1222 doses. Among AZD1222 vaccinees, only five to seven were seropositive at baseline. Vaccine-associated CD4 TCRs ranged over spike, dominating at 160-218 and 743-854.

Clones were read by immunoSEQ multiplex PCR, and TCRdb kept only the in-frame ones, dropping some. The sample shows roughly 150,000 clones, 70% to 90% of them seen only once. Germline loops: CDR1 MDHEN, CDR2 SYDVKM. CDR3 size: 14 residues. The germline V and J ends were trimmed by 3 bases and 10 bases, with 16 bases remaining between them. The sequenced sample was peripheral blood, obtained after recovery from COVID-19. The receptor comes from an adult who had recovered from COVID-19. The chain recombines TRBV28 with TRBJ1-5; no reliable D call. Written as DNA, the CDR3 is TGTGCCAGCAGTTTCCGGGCCAACAGTATTCCCCAGCATTTT. It codes for CASSFRANSIPQHF.